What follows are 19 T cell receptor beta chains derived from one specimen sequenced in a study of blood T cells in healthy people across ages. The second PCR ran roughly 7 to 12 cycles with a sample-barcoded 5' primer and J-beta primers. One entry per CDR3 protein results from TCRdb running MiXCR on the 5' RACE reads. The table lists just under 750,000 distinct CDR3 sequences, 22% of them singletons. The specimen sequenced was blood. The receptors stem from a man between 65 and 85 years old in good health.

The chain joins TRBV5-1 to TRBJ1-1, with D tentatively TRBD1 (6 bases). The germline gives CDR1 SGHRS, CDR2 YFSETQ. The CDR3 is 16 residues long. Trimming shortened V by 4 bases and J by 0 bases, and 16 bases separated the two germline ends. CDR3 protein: CASSKDRQDLNTEAFF. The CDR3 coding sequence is TGCGCCAGCAGCAAAGACCGACAGGACTTGAACACTGAAGCTTTCTTT. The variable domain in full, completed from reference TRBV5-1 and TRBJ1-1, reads KAGVTQTPRYLIKTRGQQVTLSCSPISGHRSVSWYQQTPGQGLQFLFEYFSETQRNKGNFPGRFSGRQFSNSRSEMNVSTLELGDSALYLCASSKDRQDLNTEAFFGQGTRLTVV.

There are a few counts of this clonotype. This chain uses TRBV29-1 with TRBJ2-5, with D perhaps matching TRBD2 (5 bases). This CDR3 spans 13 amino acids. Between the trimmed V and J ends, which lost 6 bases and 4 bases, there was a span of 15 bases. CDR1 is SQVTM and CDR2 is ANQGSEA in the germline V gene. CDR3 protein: CSVTRGSRETQYF. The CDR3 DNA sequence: TGCAGCGTGACCCGGGGTTCGCGAGAGACCCAGTACTTC.

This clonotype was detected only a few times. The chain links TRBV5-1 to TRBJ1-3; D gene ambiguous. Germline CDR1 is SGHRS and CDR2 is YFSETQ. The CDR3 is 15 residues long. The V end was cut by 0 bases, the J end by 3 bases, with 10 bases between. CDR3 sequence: CASSLAAAGGNTIYF. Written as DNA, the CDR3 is TGCGCCAGCAGCTTGGCCGCCGCTGGTGGAAACACCATATATTTT. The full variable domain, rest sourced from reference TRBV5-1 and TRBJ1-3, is KAGVTQTPRYLIKTRGQQVTLSCSPISGHRSVSWYQQTPGQGLQFLFEYFSETQRNKGNFPGRFSGRQFSNSRSEMNVSTLELGDSALYLCASSLAAAGGNTIYFGEGSWLTVV.

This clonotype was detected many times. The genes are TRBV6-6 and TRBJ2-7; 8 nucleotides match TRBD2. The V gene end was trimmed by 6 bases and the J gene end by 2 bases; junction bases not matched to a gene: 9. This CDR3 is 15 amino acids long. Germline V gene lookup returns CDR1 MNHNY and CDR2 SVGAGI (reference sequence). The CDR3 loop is CASSLGRGAAYEQYF. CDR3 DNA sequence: TGTGCCAGCAGCCTGGGGCGGGGGGCGGCCTACGAGCAGTACTTC.

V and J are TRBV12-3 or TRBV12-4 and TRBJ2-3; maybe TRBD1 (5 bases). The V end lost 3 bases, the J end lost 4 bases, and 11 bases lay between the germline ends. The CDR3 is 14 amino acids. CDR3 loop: CASSFGAGADTQYF. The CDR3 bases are TGTGCCAGCAGTTTTGGGGCAGGAGCAGATACGCAGTATTTT.

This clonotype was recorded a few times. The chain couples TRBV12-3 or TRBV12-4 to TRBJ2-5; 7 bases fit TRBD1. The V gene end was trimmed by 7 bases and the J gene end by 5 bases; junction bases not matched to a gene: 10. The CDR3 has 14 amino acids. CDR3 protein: CASNPRDSLETQYF. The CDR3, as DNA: TGTGCCAGCAACCCCCGGGACAGCCTTGAGACCCAGTACTTC.

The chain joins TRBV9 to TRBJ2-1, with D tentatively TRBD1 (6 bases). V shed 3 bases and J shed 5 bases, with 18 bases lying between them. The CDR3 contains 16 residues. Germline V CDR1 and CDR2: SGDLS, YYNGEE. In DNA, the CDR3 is TGTGCCAGCAGCGCCTCAGGGGATCCGATTAACAATGAGCAGTTCTTC. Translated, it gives CASSASGDPINNEQFF. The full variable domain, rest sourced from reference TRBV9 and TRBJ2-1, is DSGVTQTPKHLITATGQRVTLRCSPRSGDLSVYWYQQSLDQGLQFLIQYYNGEERAKGNILERFSAQQFPDLHSELNLSSLELGDSALYFCASSASGDPINNEQFFGPGTRLTVL.

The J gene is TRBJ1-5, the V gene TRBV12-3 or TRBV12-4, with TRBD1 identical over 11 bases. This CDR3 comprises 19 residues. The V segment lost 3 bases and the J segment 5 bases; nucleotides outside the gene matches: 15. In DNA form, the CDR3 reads TGTGCCAGCAGTTTTCCCCGGGACAGGGGGTTTCAGTTTGATCAGCCCCAGCATTTT. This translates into CASSFPRDRGFQFDQPQHF.

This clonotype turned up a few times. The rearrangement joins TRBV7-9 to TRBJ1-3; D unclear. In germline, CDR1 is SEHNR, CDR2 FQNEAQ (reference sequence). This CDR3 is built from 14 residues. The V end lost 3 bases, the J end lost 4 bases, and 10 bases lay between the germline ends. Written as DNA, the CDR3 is TGTGCCAGCAGCTTTACTCTTCTGGGAAACACCATATATTTT. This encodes CASSFTLLGNTIYF. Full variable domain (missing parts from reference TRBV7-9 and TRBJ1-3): DTGVSQNPRHKITKRGQNVTFRCDPISEHNRLYWYRQTLGQGPEFLTYFQNEAQLEKSRLLSDRFSAERPKGSFSTLEIQRTEQGDSAMYLCASSFTLLGNTIYFGEGSWLTVV.

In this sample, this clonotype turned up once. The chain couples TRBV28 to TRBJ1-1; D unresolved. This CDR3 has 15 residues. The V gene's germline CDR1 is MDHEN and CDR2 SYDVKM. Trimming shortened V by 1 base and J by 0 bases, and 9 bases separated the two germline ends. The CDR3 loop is CASSLLRVMNTEAFF. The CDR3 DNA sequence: TGTGCCAGCAGTTTATTAAGAGTCATGAACACTGAAGCTTTCTTT. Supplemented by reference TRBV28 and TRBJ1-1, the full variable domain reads DVKVTQSSRYLVKRTGEKVFLECVQDMDHENMFWYRQDPGLGLRLIYFSYDVKMKEKGDIPEGYSVSREKKERFSLILESASTNQTSMYLCASSLLRVMNTEAFFGQGTRLTVV.

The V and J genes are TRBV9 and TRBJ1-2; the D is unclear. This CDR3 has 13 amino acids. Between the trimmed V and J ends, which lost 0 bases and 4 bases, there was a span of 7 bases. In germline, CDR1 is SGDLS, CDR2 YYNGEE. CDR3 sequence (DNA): TGTGCCAGCAGCGTAGACACCCTCTATGGCTACACCTTC. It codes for CASSVDTLYGYTF.

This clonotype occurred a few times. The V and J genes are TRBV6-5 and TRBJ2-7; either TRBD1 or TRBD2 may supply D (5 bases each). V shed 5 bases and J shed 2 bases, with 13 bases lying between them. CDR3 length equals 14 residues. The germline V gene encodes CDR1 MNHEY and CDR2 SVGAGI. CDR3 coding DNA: TGTGCCAGCAGTGACCCGACGGGACCCTACGAGCAGTACTTC. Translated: CASSDPTGPYEQYF.

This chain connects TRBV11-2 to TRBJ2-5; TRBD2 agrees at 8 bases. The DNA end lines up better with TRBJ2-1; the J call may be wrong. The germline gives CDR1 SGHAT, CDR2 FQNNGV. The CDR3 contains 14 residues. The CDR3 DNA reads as TGTGCCAGCAGCTTAAGGTCTAGCGGGTGGAGTCAGTTCTTC. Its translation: CASSLRSSGWSQFF.

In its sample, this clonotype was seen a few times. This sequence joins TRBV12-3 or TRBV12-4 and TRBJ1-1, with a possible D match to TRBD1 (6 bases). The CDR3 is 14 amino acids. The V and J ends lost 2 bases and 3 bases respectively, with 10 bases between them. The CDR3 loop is CASSLKGEYTEAFF. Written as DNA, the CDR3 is TGTGCCAGCAGTTTAAAGGGGGAGTACACTGAAGCTTTCTTT.

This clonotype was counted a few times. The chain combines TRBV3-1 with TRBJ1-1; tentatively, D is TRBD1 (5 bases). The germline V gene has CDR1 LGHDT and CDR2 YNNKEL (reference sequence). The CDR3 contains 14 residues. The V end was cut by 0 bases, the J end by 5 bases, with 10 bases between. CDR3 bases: TGTGCCAGCAGCCAAGAAAGGGGAGAAACTGAAGCTTTCTTT. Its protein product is CASSQERGETEAFF.

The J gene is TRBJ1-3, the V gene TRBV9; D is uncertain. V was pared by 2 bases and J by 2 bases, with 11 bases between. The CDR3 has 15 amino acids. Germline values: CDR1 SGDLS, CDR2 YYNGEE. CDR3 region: CASSVLGGTGNTIYF. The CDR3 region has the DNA TGTGCCAGCAGCGTTCTCGGTGGAACTGGAAACACCATATATTTT.

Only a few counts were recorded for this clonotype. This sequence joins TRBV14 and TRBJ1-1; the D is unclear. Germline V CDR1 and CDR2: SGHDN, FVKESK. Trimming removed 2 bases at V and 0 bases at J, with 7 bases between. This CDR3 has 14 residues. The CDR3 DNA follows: TGTGCCAGCAGCCAATCCAGCATGAACACTGAAGCTTTCTTT. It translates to CASSQSSMNTEAFF.

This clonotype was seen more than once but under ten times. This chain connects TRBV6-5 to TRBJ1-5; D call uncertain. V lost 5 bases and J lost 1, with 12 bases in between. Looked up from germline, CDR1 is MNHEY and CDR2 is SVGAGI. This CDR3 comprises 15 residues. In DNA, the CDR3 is TGTGCCAGCAGTCCGCTCCCGGGGAGCAATCAGCCCCAGCATTTT. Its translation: CASSPLPGSNQPQHF.

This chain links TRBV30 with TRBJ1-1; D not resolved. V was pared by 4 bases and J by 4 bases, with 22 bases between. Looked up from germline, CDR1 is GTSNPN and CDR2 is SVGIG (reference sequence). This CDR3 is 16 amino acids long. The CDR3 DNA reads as TGTGCCTGGACACGTCGGGGAATTGGTAGAGGCACTGAAGCTTTCTTT. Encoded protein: CAWTRRGIGRGTEAFF.